This T cell receptor (beta chain) appears in the sequencing data of a study of blood T cell repertoires in COVID-19. Assay: immunoSEQ multiplex PCR; the TCRdb copy retains only in-frame clones and omits some. The repertoire consists of around 15,000 clones, with 80% to 90% occurring once and the leading ten covering roughly 2.5%. Germline-derived CDR1 and CDR2 are SGDLS and YYNGEE. After removal of 0 bases from V and 4 bases from J, the junction contained 4 bases not matched to a gene. The CDR3 is made up of 15 amino acids. The chain recombines TRBV9 with TRBJ2-1; 7 nucleotides line up with TRBD2. The TCR comes from a human donor in a cohort sampled during active COVID-19. The specimen was peripheral blood. The CDR3 DNA reads TGTGCCAGCAGCGTAGCTGGGCGGGGGTACAATGAGCAGTTCTTC. This codes for CASSVAGRGYNEQFF.